This T cell receptor beta chain is from a study of T cells in Graves' hyperthyroidism and ophthalmopathy. Turning to the study itself: The initial diagnosis was the point when peripheral blood was collected, ahead of any treatment. Study outcomes and limitations: Most clonotypes that expanded in the thyroid above 0.001 also showed up in blood.

Between the trimmed V and J ends, which lost 8 bases and 7 bases, there was a span of 18 bases. There are 14 residues in the CDR3. Amplification yielded TCR beta CDR3 regions, with RNA transcripts as the source. TCR CDR3 regions were first amplified by RT-PCR with HTBI primers. MiXCR was run by TCRdb on the multiplex PCR reads, yielding one entry per CDR3 protein. This sample carries roughly 750,000 distinct CDR3 sequences, less than 20% of them seen once, and the ten largest clones take 8.4%. This clonotype was counted ten times or more. Its cognate antigen is unknown. Among the patients, aged 18 to 65, hyperthyroidism was newly diagnosed and had lasted under 2 months. The authors took PBMCs from roughly 9.5 ml fresh peripheral blood.

The sequencing input was blood. J is TRBJ1-5 and V is TRBV12-3 or TRBV12-4; D uncertain. The TCR originated in a man younger than 35 with Graves' hyperthyroidism. CDR3 bases: TGTGCCAGCGGGCGCGCTCCCGGGCTCCAGCCCCAGCATTTT. Its protein product is CASGRAPGLQPQHF.